Listed here is a single TCR beta chain. Its target is not known. This sample was included in a study of persistence of HIV-infected CD4 T cells. Overlapping HIV-1 Gag 15-mer peptides at 0.8 to 1 ug per peptide per mL were used. Memory cells lacking CD40L and CD69 with high CD45RO were sorted. Plasma HIV-1 RNA stayed below 50 copies/mL for at least 4 years. V was pared by 6 bases and J by 3 bases, with 9 bases between. The CDR3 is 13 amino acids. Germline CDR1 is MNHEY and CDR2 is SVGAGI. The libraries were made with immunoSEQ version 4 in survey mode. Sequencing used immunoSEQ multiplex PCR; TCRdb keeps in-frame clones, though not all of them. The sample consists of 30,000 to 45,000 clones, 70% to 90% of them appearing once.

The V and J genes are TRBV6-5 and TRBJ1-5; D possibly corresponds to TRBD1 (6 bases). The sequencing here drew on cultured CD4+ T cells from PBMCs, taken from a patient who received antiretroviral therapy. The receptor comes from an adult with HIV. The donor label of this sample is uncertain. The CDR3 spells CASRGQNNQPQHF. In DNA, the CDR3 is TGTGCCAGCAGGGGACAAAACAATCAGCCCCAGCATTTT.